This entry features one TCR beta chain sequence. The table came from immunoSEQ multiplex PCR; TCRdb's copy has only in-frame clones and leaves some out. The data show approximately 65,000 clones, approximately 92% seen once. This entry belongs to a study of blood T cell repertoires in COVID-19. Study background: The analysed material was cDNA or gDNA that came from T cells, B-cell-depleted T cells, or PBMCs.

After removal of 4 bases from V and 0 bases from J, the junction contained 3 bases not matched to a gene. CDR1 MNHEY and CDR2 SMNVEV come from the germline V gene (reference sequence). The CDR3 has 16 residues. Sequencing was done on a sample of peripheral blood. This clonotype originated in a woman between 50 and 59 years old with active COVID-19. The chain has TRBV27 and TRBJ2-1; 10 bases fit TRBD2. The DNA of the CDR3 is TGTGCCAGCAGTTCGACTAGCGGGTTCTCCTACAATGAGCAGTTCTTC. Translation: CASSSTSGFSYNEQFF.